This T cell receptor (beta chain) appears in the sequencing data of a study of OX40 agonist ivuxolimab in advanced cancers. About the study as a whole: Ivuxolimab was an agonistic, fully human IgG2 monoclonal antibody directed against OX40 (CD134), a costimulatory receptor. Intravenous ivuxolimab was administered to patients every 2 weeks at six dose levels: 0.01, 0.1, 0.3, 1.5, 3 and 10 mg/kg. Peripheral TCRbeta sequencing was intended to test whether TCR sequence diversity was altered and clonal T-cell expansion was caused by ivuxolimab. In the dose-escalation cohort, 75% to 90% of patients were male, and the mean age was roughly 56 years with a range of roughly 23 to 79. The paper covers the monotherapy dose-escalation part of the phase I ivuxolimab trial, which included N of about 56 patients. Partial responses occurred in three dose-escalation patients: two with cutaneous melanoma and one with hepatocellular carcinoma. Of the approximately 54 patients in dose escalation, about 20 had hepatocellular carcinoma, around 15 had melanoma, 9 had renal cell carcinoma and 9 had head and neck cancer. Prior anti-PD-1, anti-PD-L1 or anti-CTLA-4 therapy was permitted, and checkpoint inhibitors had been received by around 39% of dose-escalation patients.

Patients with autoimmune disease history or receiving systemic immunosuppression were excluded from the trial. Peripheral blood for TCR sequencing was collected from all dose cohorts at baseline, on cycle 4 day 1, and on cycle 7 day 1. The samples were drawn from a first-in-human, open-label, multicenter phase I dose-escalation trial of ivuxolimab. The trial enrolled adults with locally advanced or metastatic head and neck squamous cell, hepatocellular, melanoma or renal cell carcinoma. Before TCR sequencing, CD4+ and CD8+ T cells were separately sorted from peripheral blood. The germline V gene (reference sequence) sets CDR1 to LNHDA and CDR2 to SQIVND. V and J are trimmed by 4 bases and 4 bases, and the gene matches miss 17 bases of the junction. The CDR3 numbers 18 residues from cysteine through phenylalanine. Kept here is only the CDR3 DNA, which spans 54 bases and is read in frame from base 1.

Genomic DNA was extracted from sorted cells for sequencing of the TCRbeta CDR3 region. TCRbeta CDR3 regions were sequenced using the immunoSEQ Assay. This is the immuneACCESS table as TCRdb keeps it, with only in-frame sequences that have V and J called. A part of the clones is gone; compared with another copy, unresolved V genes explain less than half, and the rest is unexplained. The sample table holds approximately 80,000 clones, of which approximately 86% were seen once. Over 3% of the sample is held by the ten biggest clonotypes. Summary of the overall study and its limitations: After ivuxolimab, more expanded clones were found on average in CD8+ T cells than in CD4+ T cells. At doses from 0.1 to 3.0 mg/kg, clonal expansion was seen in both CD4+ and CD8+ blood T cells between baseline and week 6. Low levels of normalized T-cell clonal expansion were also shown by some nonresponding patients. In the 0.1-3.0 mg/kg groups, partial responders had among the lowest normalized peripheral clonal expansion, particularly in CD8+ T cells. The antigen specificity of the peripheral T cells that underwent clonal expansion was not determined.

Comments on this clone: The antigen it binds to is not known. Base qualities were left out, and no much larger clone turns up one base away.

The chain joins TRBV19 to TRBJ1-1, with TRBD1 identical over 8 junction bases. The sequencing here drew on CD4+ or CD8+ T cells sorted from blood, taken in a trial of the OX40 agonist ivuxolimab. This clonotype was obtained from an adult with an advanced solid tumor such as melanoma, head and neck, liver or kidney cancer. The CDR3: CASSKSSDREFMGTEAFF. The DNA sequence is as follows: TGTGCCAGTAGTAAGTCCTCGGACAGGGAGTTTATGGGCACTGAAGCTTTCTTT.